The clone carrying this TCR beta chain was seen more than once but under ten times. Its antigen remains unidentified. The record originates from a study of T-cell memory formation after mild COVID-19. General study points: Pre-infection memory showed some responding clones, and this suggested that cross-reactive memory joined.

Between the trimmed V and J ends, which lost 8 bases and 5 bases, there was a span of 16 bases. This CDR3 is built from 13 residues. A 5'RACE reaction primed in the constant segment made cDNA libraries of TCR alpha and TCR beta, and these carried sample barcodes and UMIs. One entry per CDR3 protein results from TCRdb running MiXCR on the 5' RACE reads. Seen here are fewer than 650,000 distinct CDR3 sequences, 15% to 20% observed once, and the top ten hold 8.1%. This sequence was found in an adult woman who had mild COVID-19 (a few samples of this study predate the infection). Cell type and time point are not known. J is TRBJ2-7 and V is TRBV12-3 or TRBV12-4; D is possibly TRBD2 (6 bases). Specimen: PBMCs or a T cell subset sorted from them (not recorded which). The DNA for the CDR3 is TGTGCCAGCCTAAGCGGGTTTACGGACGAGCAGTACTTC. Protein: CASLSGFTDEQYF.